These 26 T cell receptor beta chains originate from one sample sequenced in a study of regulatory T cells in long-lasting Graves disease. The time point is: newly diagnosed GD, antithyroid drugs for less than 3 months. The TCR library was made from RNA that had been extracted from PBMCs in TRIzol. According to the study, TCR beta libraries were built with iRepertoire HTBI primers and CDR3-region Arm-PCR. Each CDR3 protein gets one entry after TCRdb re-called the multiplex PCR reads with MiXCR. Of a few hundred thousand distinct CDR3 sequences listed, 13% are singletons. These data are also associated with another study on T cells in Graves' hyperthyroidism and ophthalmopathy.

This specimen consisted of peripheral blood mononuclear cells (PBMCs), obtained at new diagnosis, from a patient treated with antithyroid drugs. These receptors all come from a man aged 25-45 years with Graves disease.

This clonotype was counted only a few times. This chain uses TRBV24-1 with TRBJ2-7; 10 positions agree with TRBD1. Germline-derived CDR1 and CDR2 are KGHDR and SFDVKD. This CDR3 spans 13 amino acids. Trimming removed 6 bases from V and 5 bases from J; junction bases left unmatched: 3. The CDR3 region is CATSLGTGDEQYF. The CDR3 coding sequence is TGTGCCACCAGTTTAGGGACAGGGGACGAGCAGTACTTC.

This clonotype came up many times. The CDR3 DNA reads as TGTGCCAGCGGCGGGTCGTCCTATAATTCACCCCTCCACTTT. Protein product: CASGGSSYNSPLHF. This chain links TRBV28 with TRBJ1-6; D is unresolved. The CDR3 sequence is 14 residues long. Germline V CDR1 and CDR2: MDHEN, SYDVKM. Trimming stripped 8 bases from V and 1 base from J, with 9 bases between.

A remark on this clonotype: Being one base from a much bigger clone, this may be a read error. The chain has TRBV7-2 and TRBJ1-5, with 7 nucleotides matching TRBD1. The CDR3 has 13 amino acids. Germline V gene lookup returns CDR1 SGHTA and CDR2 FQGNSA. Unmatched junction bases numbered 11, after V lost 11 bases and J lost 7 bases. The CDR3 nucleotides are TGTGCCTCCAGTGGGGCAGGGGGGCAGCCCCAGCATTTT. This encodes CASSGAGGQPQHF.

This clonotype occurred many times. The chain links TRBV28 to TRBJ1-2; a possible D gene is TRBD1 (5 bases). The CDR3 consists of 13 residues. CDR1 and CDR2 from the germline V gene are MDHEN and SYDVKM. V lost 7 bases to trimming and J lost 1 base, with 10 bases between them. CDR3 sequence (DNA): TGTGCCAGCACCGGGGGGAGTAACTATGGCTACACCTTC. It is translated as CASTGGSNYGYTF.

V gene TRBV18 combines with J gene TRBJ2-1; TRBD1 aligns across 10 bases. CDR3 length: 15 amino acids. After removal of 4 bases from V and 4 bases from J, the junction contained 4 bases not matched to a gene. CDR1 is KGHSH and CDR2 is LQKENI in the germline V gene. CDR3 amino acids: CASSRDRGRYNEQFF. The DNA for the CDR3 is TGTGCCAGCTCACGGGACAGGGGACGTTACAATGAGCAGTTCTTC.

Concerning this clonotype itself: This may be a read error, as it is one base from a much larger clone. The gene calls are TRBV7-9 and TRBJ2-1; the D is unclear. Trimming shortened V by 5 bases and J by 7 bases, and 6 bases separated the two germline ends. CDR3 size: 11 residues. CDR1 SEHNR and CDR2 FQNEAQ come from the germline V gene (reference sequence). The CDR3 DNA sequence: TGTGCCAGCAGCGACTTAAATGAGCAGTTCTTC. This sequence encodes CASSDLNEQFF.

Many counts were recorded for this clonotype. The chain is built from TRBV6-2 or TRBV6-3 and TRBJ2-7, with 8 bases aligning to TRBD2. V was pared by 3 bases and J by 2 bases, with 6 bases of the junction left unmatched. CDR3 size: 15 residues. Germline CDR1 MNHEY, CDR2 SVGEGT. CDR3 region: CASSYTTSGPYEQYF. CDR3 nucleotide sequence: TGTGCCAGCAGTTATACAACTAGCGGCCCCTACGAGCAGTACTTC.

This clonotype was found once. This rearrangement joins TRBV18 to TRBJ2-7; D might be TRBD1 or TRBD2, each matching 5 bases. V lost 2 bases, J lost 3 bases, and 8 bases lay in between. Germline CDR1 reads KGHSH; CDR2 reads LQKENI. The CDR3 has 13 residues. CDR3 region: CASSPRGVYEQYF. The CDR3 DNA reads as TGTGCCAGCTCACCAAGAGGGGTCTACGAGCAGTACTTC. Using reference TRBV18 and TRBJ2-7 for the parts outside the CDR3, the full variable domain is NAGVMQNPRHLVRRRGQEARLRCSPMKGHSHVYWYRQLPEEGLKFMVYLQKENIIDESGMPKERFSAEFPKEGPSILRIQQVVRGDSAAYFCASSPRGVYEQYFGPGTRLTVT.

This clonotype occurred a few times. The rearrangement uses TRBV24-1 and TRBJ2-1; D not certain. There are 16 residues in the CDR3. Trimming took off 4 bases at V and 10 bases at J, with 22 bases between the two ends. Germline lookup yields CDR1 KGHDR and CDR2 SFDVKD. CDR3 coding DNA: TGTGCCACCAGTGAACCAGCCCGTGGGATTGTTGGAGAGCAGTTCTTC. Amino acids: CATSEPARGIVGEQFF.

This clonotype showed up many times. This chain uses TRBV3-1 with TRBJ2-5; the D is unclear. The CDR3 loop spans 15 amino acids. Germline assignment: CDR1 LGHDT and CDR2 YNNKEL (reference sequence). V lost 0 bases to trimming and J lost 4 bases, with 12 bases between them. CDR3 nucleotides: TGTGCCAGCAGCCAAGACAACAGTCTGCTAGAGACCCAGTACTTC. The encoded protein is CASSQDNSLLETQYF.

This clonotype has at least ten counts. CDR3: CASSLVGPGNEQFF. For the CDR3, the DNA is TGTGCCAGCAGCTTAGTAGGGCCCGGAAATGAGCAGTTCTTC. The V and J genes are TRBV11-2 and TRBJ2-1; D not resolved. V was shortened by 1 base and J by 7 bases, with 11 bases between the two germline ends. Germline V gene data show CDR1 as SGHAT and CDR2 as FQNNGV. This CDR3 has 14 amino acids.

This chain uses TRBV12-3 or TRBV12-4 with TRBJ2-7; 11 bases are a match to TRBD1. Trimming removed 4 bases from V and 6 bases from J; junction bases left unmatched: 5. The CDR3 is made up of 14 amino acids. Written as DNA, the CDR3 is TGTGCCAGCAGTTCCTGGACAGGGGGCGGCGAGCAGTACTTC. This encodes CASSSWTGGGEQYF.

This clonotype appeared many times. The junction departs from germline at one end; a sequencing error may be responsible. The chain carries TRBV20-1 and TRBJ1-2; 9 bases fit TRBD1. Germline CDR1 reads DFQATT; CDR2 reads SNEGSKA (reference sequence). The CDR3 runs 12 residues. CDR3 bases: TGCAGTGCTAGAGATAAAGGGACAGGGAACCCCTTC. Translated: CSARDKGTGNPF.

Of note for this clonotype: One base away lies a much larger clone, so this may be a sequencing read error. V and J are TRBV20-1 and TRBJ2-1; 10 bases align to TRBD1. The DNA end is more similar to TRBJ2-5, so the J call may be wrong. CDR3 size: 15 residues. CDR1 DFQATT and CDR2 SNEGSKA come from the germline V gene (reference sequence). Written as DNA, the CDR3 is TGCAATGCTTTGACAGGGGGCAGATTTGGTATGGCCCAGTACTTC. It encodes CNALTGGRFGMAQYF.

CDR3 loop: CASSLEGLAGRTDTQYF. CDR3 nucleotide sequence: TGCGCCAGCAGCTTGGAGGGTCTAGCGGGAAGGACAGATACGCAGTATTTT. The V and J genes are TRBV5-1 and TRBJ2-3; 9 bases agree with TRBD2. Per germline, CDR1 SGHRS and CDR2 YFSETQ. V was clipped by 0 bases and J by 3 bases; unmatched bases: 8. The CDR3 totals 17 residues.

V gene TRBV6-1 combines with J gene TRBJ2-4, with D unresolved. The CDR3 covers 13 residues. Germline V CDR1 and CDR2: MNHNS, SASEGT. V gave up 7 bases and J gave up 5 bases, with 12 bases separating them. The DNA for the CDR3 is TGTGCCAGCACCAGGCCCTCCGAAAACATTCAGTACTTC. Its protein product is CASTRPSENIQYF.

This clonotype was seen at least ten times. The chain uses TRBV27 and TRBJ2-5, with TRBD1 as a possible D gene (6 bases). The V gene lost 5 bases and the J gene lost 0 bases, with 7 bases spanning the gap. From germline, CDR1 is MNHEY and CDR2 SMNVEV (reference sequence). This CDR3 is built from 13 residues. The CDR3 is CASSGQYQETQYF. The CDR3 DNA sequence: TGTGCCAGCAGTGGACAGTACCAAGAGACCCAGTACTTC.

The genes are TRBV3-1 and TRBJ2-7; 11 bases agree with TRBD1. The ends lost 6 bases at V and 3 bases at J; junction bases unmatched: 7. The CDR3 sequence is 15 residues long. From germline, CDR1 is LGHDT and CDR2 YNNKEL (reference sequence). The CDR3, as DNA: TGTGCCAGCAGTTTCGGGACAGGGGGGGGCTACGAGCAGTACTTC. Amino acid sequence: CASSFGTGGGYEQYF.

CDR3 DNA sequence: TGTGCCTGGAGTGTCCCCGACACACAGTATTTT. Its translation is CAWSVPDTQYF. The gene calls are TRBV30 and TRBJ2-3; D not certain. The CDR3 extends over 11 amino acids. V dropped 0 bases and J dropped 12 bases, with 10 bases sitting between them. Germline-derived CDR1 and CDR2 are GTSNPN and SVGIG (reference sequence).

A note on this clonotype: It is likely a read error: a sequence one base away is far more abundant. This chain uses TRBV11-2 with TRBJ1-1, with a possible D match to TRBD1 (5 bases). The CDR3 is 11 amino acids. From germline, CDR1 is SGHAT and CDR2 FQNNGV. CDR3 DNA sequence: TGTGCCAGCAGCTTGGACACTGGAGCTTTCTTT. It codes for CASSLDTGAFF.

The V call is TRBV6-1, the J call TRBJ2-1; D remains unclear. Germline V gene lookup returns CDR1 MNHNS and CDR2 SASEGT. V gave up 8 bases and J gave up 9 bases, with 11 bases separating them. This CDR3 is 11 amino acids long. This CDR3 is CASWESGEQFF. In DNA form, the CDR3 reads TGTGCCAGCTGGGAAAGTGGTGAGCAGTTCTTC.

V and J are TRBV19 and TRBJ2-2; 10 nucleotides match TRBD1. V shed 1 base and J 4 bases; nucleotides not matched to a gene: 18. The CDR3 has 21 residues. The germline CDR1 and CDR2 sequences are LNHDA and SQIVND (reference sequence). CDR3 coding DNA: TGTGCCAGTAGTATAGGGTCCGGACAGGGGGTCTTTTATCCGAGCACCGGGGAGCTGTTTTTT. It translates to CASSIGSGQGVFYPSTGELFF.

This clonotype was detected ten times or more. This rearrangement joins TRBV20-1 to TRBJ2-7; 8 nucleotides line up with TRBD2. V trimming: 6 bases; J trimming: 3 bases; junction bases outside the gene matches: 10. The CDR3 length is 14 residues. From germline, CDR1 is DFQATT and CDR2 SNEGSKA (reference sequence). CDR3 DNA sequence: TGCAGTGCGAACCCGCGCGGGAGGTACTACGAGCAGTACTTC. The encoded protein is CSANPRGRYYEQYF.

This clonotype was seen a handful of times. The chain combines TRBV18 with TRBJ2-5; possibly TRBD1 for D (7 bases). The V end lost 3 bases, the J end lost 2 bases, and 13 bases lay between the germline ends. The CDR3 runs to 15 residues. Germline V gives CDR1 KGHSH, CDR2 LQKENI. The CDR3 nucleotides are TGTGCCAGCTCACCTAGACAGGGAGGTCAAGAGACCCAGTACTTC. It encodes CASSPRQGGQETQYF.

This clonotype has only a few counts. The J gene is TRBJ1-2, the V gene TRBV29-1; the match to TRBD1 covers 8 bases. The CDR3 covers 13 residues. CDR1 is SQVTM and CDR2 is ANQGSEA in the germline V gene. V lost 5 bases and J lost 4; bases outside the gene matches: 6. CDR3 DNA: TGCAGCGTTCCCCCGGGACAGGTCTATGGCTACACCTTC. Protein sequence: CSVPPGQVYGYTF.

This clonotype was recorded at least ten times. This chain uses TRBV27 with TRBJ2-1; D not resolved. V was shortened by 2 bases and J by 4 bases, with 12 bases between the two germline ends. CDR3 length: 15 amino acids. Germline V CDR1 and CDR2: MNHEY, SMNVEV (reference sequence). The CDR3 nucleotides are TGTGCCAGCAGTTTAGGCCCTTTTGGTTACAATGAGCAGTTCTTC. Translation gives CASSLGPFGYNEQFF.